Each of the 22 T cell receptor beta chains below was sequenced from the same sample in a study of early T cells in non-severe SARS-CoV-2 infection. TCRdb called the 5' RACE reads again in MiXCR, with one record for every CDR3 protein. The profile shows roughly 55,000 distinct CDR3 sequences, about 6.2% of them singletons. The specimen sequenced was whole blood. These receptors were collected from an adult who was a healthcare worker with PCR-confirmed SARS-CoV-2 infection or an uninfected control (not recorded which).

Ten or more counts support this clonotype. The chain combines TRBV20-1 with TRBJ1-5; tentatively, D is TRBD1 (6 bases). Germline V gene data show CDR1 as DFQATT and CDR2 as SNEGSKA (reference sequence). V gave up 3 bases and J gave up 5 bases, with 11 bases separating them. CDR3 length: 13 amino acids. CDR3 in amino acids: CSASRDTYQPQHF. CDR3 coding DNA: TGCAGTGCTAGCCGGGACACATATCAGCCCCAGCATTTT.

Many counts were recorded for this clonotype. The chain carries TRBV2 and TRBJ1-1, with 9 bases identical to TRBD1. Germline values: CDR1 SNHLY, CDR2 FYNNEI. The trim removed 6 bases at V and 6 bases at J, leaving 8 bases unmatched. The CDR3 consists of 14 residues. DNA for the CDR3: TGTGCCAGCAGACGGACAGGGGAGTACGCTGAAGCTTTCTTT. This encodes CASRRTGEYAEAFF.

The CDR3: CASSLQGGNQPQHF. The CDR3 nucleotides read TGTGCCAGCAGTTTACAGGGAGGCAATCAGCCCCAGCATTTT. The chain has TRBV12-3 or TRBV12-4 and TRBJ1-5; tentatively, D is TRBD1 (5 bases). The V gene lost 2 bases and the J gene lost 2 bases, with 7 bases spanning the gap. The CDR3 runs to 14 residues.

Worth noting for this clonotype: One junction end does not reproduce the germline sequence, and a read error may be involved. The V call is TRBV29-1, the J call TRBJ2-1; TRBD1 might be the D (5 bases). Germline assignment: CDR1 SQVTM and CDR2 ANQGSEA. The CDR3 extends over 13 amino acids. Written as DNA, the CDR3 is TGCAGCGTTAAGCAGGGAAGGGGAAATGGGCAGTTCTTC. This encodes CSVKQGRGNGQFF.

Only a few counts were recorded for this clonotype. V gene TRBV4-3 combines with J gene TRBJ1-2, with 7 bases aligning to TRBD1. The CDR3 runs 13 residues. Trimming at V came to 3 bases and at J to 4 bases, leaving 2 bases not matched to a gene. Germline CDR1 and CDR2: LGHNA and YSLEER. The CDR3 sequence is CASSHTGAYGYTF. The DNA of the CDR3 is TGCGCCAGCAGCCACACAGGGGCCTATGGCTACACCTTC.

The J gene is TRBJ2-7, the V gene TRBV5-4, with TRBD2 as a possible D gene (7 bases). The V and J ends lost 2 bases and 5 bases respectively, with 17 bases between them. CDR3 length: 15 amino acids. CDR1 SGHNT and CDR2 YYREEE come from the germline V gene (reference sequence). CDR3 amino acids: CASSLKGGGRDEQYF. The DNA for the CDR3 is TGTGCCAGCAGCTTAAAGGGAGGGGGAAGGGACGAGCAGTACTTC.

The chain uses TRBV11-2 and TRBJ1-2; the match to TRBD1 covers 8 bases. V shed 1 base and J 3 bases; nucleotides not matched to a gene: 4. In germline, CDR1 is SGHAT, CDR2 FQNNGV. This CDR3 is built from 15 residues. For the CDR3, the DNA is TGTGCCAGCAGCTTAGGGGCAGGGGGCGACTATGGCTACACCTTC. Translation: CASSLGAGGDYGYTF. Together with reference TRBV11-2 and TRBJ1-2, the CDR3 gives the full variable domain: EAGVAQSPRYKIIEKRQSVAFWCNPISGHATLYWYQQILGQGPKLLIQFQNNGVVDDSQLPKDRFSAERLKGVDSTLKIQPAKLEDSAVYLCASSLGAGGDYGYTFGSGTRLTVV.

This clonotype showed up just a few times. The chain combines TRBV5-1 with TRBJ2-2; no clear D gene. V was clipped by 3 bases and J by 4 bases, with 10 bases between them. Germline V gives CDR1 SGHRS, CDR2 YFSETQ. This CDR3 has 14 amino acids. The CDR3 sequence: CASSSIVSTGELFF. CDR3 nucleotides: TGCGCCAGCAGCTCTATCGTTTCCACCGGGGAGCTGTTTTTT.

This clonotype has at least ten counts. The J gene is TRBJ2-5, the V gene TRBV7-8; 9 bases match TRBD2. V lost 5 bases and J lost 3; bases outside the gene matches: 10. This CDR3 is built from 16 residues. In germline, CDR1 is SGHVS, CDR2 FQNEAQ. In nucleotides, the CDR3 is TGTGCCAGCAGCCCGCCCGGGACTAGCCTTAAAGAGACCCAGTACTTC. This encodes CASSPPGTSLKETQYF.

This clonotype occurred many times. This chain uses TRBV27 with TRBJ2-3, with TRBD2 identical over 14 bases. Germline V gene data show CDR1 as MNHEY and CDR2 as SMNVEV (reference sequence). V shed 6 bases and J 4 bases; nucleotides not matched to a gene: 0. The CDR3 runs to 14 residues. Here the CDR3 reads CASRGLAGADTQYF. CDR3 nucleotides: TGTGCCAGCAGGGGACTAGCGGGGGCAGATACGCAGTATTTT.

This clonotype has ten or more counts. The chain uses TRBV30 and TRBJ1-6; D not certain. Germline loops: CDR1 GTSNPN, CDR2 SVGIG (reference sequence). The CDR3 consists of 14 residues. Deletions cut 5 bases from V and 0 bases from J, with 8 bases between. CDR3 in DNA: TGTGCCTGGGGACGGAGCTCCTATAATTCACCCCTCCACTTT. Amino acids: CAWGRSSYNSPLHF.

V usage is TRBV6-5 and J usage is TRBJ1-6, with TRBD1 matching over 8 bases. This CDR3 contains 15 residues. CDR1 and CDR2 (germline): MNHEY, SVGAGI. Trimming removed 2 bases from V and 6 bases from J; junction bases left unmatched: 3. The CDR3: CASSYNRGGNSPLHF. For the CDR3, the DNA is TGTGCCAGCAGTTACAACAGGGGGGGTAATTCACCCCTCCACTTT.

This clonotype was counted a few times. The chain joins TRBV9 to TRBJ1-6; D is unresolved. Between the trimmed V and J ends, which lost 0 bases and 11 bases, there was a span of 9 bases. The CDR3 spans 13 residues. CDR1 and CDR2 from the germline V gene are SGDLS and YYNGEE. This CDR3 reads CASSVEANPPLHF. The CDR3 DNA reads TGTGCCAGCAGCGTAGAAGCCAACCCACCCCTCCACTTT.

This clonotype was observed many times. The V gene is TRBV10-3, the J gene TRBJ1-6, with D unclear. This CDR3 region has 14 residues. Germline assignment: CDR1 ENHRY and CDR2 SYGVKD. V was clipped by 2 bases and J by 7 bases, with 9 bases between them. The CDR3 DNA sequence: TGTGCCATCAGTGAGCAAGGGTCCAATTCACCCCTCCACTTT. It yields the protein CAISEQGSNSPLHF.

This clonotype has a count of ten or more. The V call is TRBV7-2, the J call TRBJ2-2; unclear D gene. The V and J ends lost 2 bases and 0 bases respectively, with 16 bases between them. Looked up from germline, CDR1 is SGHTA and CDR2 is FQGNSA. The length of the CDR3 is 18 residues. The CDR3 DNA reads TGTGCCAGCAGCTTATTTGGCAGCCGAACATCGAACACCGGGGAGCTGTTTTTT. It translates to CASSLFGSRTSNTGELFF. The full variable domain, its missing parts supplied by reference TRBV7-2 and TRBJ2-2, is GAGVSQSPSNKVTEKGKDVELRCDPISGHTALYWYRQSLGQGLEFLIYFQGNSAPDKSGLPSDRFSAERTGGSVSTLTIQRTQQEDSAVYLCASSLFGSRTSNTGELFFGEGSRLTVL.

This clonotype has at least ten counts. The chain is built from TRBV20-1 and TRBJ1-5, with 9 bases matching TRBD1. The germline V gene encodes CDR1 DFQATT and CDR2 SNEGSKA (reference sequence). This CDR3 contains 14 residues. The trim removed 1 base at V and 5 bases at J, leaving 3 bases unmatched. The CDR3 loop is CSARGGTGYQPQHF. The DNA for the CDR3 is TGCAGTGCTAGAGGCGGGACAGGGTATCAGCCCCAGCATTTT.

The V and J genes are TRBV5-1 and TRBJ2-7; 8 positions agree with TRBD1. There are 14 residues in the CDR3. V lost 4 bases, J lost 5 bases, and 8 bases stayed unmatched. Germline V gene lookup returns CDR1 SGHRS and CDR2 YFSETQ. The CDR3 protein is CASSPGTGGHEQYF. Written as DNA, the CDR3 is TGCGCCAGCAGCCCCGGGACAGGAGGGCACGAGCAGTACTTC.

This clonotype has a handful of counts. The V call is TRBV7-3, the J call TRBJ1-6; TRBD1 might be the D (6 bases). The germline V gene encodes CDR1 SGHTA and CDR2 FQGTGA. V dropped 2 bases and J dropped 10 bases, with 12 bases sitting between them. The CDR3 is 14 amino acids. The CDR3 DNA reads TGTGCCAGCAGCTTATATCGGGACACCTCACCCCTCCACTTT. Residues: CASSLYRDTSPLHF.

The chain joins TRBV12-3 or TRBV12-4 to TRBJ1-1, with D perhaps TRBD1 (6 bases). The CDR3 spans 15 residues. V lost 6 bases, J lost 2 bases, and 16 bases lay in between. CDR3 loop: CASRLDRNPNTEAFF. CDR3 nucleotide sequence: TGTGCCAGCAGACTTGACAGGAACCCTAACACTGAAGCTTTCTTT.

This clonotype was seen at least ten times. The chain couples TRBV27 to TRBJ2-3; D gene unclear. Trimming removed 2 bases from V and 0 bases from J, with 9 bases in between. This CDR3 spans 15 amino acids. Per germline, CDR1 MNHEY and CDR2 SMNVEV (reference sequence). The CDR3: CASSLTKRSTDTQYF. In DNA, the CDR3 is TGTGCCAGCAGTTTAACCAAACGAAGCACAGATACGCAGTATTTT.

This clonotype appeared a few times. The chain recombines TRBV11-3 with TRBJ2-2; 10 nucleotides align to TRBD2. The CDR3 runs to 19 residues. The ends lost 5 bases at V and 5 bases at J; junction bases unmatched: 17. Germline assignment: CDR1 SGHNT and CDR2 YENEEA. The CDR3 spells CASSPYDLAGELNTGELFF. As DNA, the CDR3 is TGTGCCAGCAGCCCATACGATCTAGCGGGGGAGCTGAATACCGGGGAGCTGTTTTTT.

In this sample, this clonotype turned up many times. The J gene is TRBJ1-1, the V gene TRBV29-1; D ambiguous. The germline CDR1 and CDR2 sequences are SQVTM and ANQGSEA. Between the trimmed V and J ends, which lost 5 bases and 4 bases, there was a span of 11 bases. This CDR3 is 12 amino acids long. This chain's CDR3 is CSVMGRTTEAFF. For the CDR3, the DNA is TGCAGCGTTATGGGAAGGACCACTGAAGCTTTCTTT.